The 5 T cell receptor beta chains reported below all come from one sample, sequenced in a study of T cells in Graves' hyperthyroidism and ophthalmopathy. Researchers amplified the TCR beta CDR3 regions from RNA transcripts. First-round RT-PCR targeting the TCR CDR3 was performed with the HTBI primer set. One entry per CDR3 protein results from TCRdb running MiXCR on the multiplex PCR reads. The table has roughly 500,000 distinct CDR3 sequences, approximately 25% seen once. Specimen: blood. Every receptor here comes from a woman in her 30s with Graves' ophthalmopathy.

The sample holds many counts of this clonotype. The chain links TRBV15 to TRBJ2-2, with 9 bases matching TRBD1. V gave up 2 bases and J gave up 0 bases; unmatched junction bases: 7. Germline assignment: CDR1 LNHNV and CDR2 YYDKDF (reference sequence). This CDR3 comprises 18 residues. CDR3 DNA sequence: TGTGCCACCAGCAGATCGGCCGGGACAGGGCCGAACACCGGGGAGCTGTTTTTT. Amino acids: CATSRSAGTGPNTGELFF. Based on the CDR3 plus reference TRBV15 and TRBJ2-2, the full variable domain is DAMVIQNPRYQVTQFGKPVTLSCSQTLNHNVMYWYQQKSSQAPKLLFHYYDKDFNNEADTPDNFQSRRPNTSFCFLDIRSPGLGDTAMYLCATSRSAGTGPNTGELFFGEGSRLTVL.

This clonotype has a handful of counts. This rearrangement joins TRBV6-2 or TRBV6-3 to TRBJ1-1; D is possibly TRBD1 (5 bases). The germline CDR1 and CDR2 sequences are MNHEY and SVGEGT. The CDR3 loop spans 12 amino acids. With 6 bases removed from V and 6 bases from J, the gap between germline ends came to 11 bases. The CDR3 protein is CASRPGYPEAFF. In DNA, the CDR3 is TGTGCCAGCAGACCAGGGTATCCTGAAGCTTTCTTT.

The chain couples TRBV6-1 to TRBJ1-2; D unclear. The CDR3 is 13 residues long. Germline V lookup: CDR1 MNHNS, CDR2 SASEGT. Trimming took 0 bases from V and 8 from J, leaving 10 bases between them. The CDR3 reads CASSEARGGGYTF. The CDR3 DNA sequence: TGTGCCAGCAGTGAAGCGAGAGGCGGGGGCTACACCTTC.

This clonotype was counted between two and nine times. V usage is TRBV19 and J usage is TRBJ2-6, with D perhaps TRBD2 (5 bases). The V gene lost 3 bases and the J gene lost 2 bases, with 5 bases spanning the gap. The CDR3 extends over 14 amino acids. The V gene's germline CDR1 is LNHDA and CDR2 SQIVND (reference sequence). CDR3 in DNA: TGTGCCAGTAGTATCGGGGCTGGGGCCAACGTCCTGACTTTC. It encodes CASSIGAGANVLTF.

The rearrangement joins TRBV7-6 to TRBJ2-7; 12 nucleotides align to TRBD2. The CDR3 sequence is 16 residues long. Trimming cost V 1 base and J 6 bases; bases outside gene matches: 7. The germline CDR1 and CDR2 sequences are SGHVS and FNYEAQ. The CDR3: CASSLVPSGRACEQYF. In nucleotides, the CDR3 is TGTGCCAGCAGCTTAGTTCCTAGCGGGAGGGCCTGCGAGCAGTACTTC.